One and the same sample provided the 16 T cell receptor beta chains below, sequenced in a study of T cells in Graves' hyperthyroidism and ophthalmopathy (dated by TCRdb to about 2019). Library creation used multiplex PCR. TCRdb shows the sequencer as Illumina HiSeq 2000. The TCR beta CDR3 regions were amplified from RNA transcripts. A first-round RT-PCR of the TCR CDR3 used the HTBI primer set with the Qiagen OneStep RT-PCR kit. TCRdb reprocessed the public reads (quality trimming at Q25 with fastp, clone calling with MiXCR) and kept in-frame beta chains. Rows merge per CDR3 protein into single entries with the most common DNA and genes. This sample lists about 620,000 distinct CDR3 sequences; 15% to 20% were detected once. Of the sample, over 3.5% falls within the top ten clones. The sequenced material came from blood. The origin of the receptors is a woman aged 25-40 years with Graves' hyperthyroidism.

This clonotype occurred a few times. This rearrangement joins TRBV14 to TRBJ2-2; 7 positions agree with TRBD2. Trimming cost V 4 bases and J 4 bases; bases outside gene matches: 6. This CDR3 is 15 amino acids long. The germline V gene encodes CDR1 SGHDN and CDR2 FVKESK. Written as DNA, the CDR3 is TGTGCCAGCAGCCCTCAAGCGGGACCCACCGGGGAGCTGTTTTTT. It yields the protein CASSPQAGPTGELFF.

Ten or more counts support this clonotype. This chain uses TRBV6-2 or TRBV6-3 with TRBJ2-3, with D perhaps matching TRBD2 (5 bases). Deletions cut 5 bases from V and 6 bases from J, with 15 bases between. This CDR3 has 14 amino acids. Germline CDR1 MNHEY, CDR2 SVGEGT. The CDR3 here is CASSKVTLADTQYF. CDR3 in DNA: TGTGCCAGCAGTAAAGTTACTTTAGCGGATACGCAGTATTTT.

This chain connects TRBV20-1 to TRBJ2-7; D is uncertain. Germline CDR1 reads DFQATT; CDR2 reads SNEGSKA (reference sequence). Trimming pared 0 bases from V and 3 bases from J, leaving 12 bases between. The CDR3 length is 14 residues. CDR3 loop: CSARDPRLRYEQYF. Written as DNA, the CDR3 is TGCAGTGCTAGAGATCCCCGACTGCGCTACGAGCAGTACTTC.

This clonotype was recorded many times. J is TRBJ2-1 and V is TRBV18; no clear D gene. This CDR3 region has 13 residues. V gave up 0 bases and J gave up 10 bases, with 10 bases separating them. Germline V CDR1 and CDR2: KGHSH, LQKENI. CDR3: CASSPPELPEQFF. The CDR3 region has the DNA TGTGCCAGCTCACCACCGGAACTCCCGGAGCAGTTCTTC.

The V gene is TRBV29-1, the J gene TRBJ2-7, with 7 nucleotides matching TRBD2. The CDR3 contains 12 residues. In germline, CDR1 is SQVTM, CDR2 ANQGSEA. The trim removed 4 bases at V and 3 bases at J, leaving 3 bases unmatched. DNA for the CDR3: TGCAGCGTTGTATCTAGCGGCTACGAGCAGTACTTC. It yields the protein CSVVSSGYEQYF.

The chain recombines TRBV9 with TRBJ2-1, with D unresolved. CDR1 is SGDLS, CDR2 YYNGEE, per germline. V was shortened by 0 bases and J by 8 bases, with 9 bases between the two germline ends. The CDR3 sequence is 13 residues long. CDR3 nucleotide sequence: TGTGCCAGCAGCGTAGTAGCCCCCCATGAGCAGTTCTTC. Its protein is CASSVVAPHEQFF.

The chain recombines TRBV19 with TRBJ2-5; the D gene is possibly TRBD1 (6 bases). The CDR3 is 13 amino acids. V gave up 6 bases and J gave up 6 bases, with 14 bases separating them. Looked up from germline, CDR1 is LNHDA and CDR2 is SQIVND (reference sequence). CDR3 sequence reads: CASSRDGTKTQYF. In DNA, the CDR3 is TGTGCCAGTAGCAGGGACGGGACAAAGACCCAGTACTTC.

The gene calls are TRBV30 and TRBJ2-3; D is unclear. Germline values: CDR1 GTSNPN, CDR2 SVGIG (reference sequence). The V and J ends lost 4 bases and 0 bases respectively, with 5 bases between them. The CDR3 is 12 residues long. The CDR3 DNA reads TGTGCCTGGACCAGTAGCACAGATACGCAGTATTTT. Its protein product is CAWTSSTDTQYF. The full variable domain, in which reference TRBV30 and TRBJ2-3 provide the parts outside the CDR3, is SQTIHQWPATLVQPVGSPLSLECTVEGTSNPNLYWYRQAAGRGLQLLFYSVGIGQISSEVPQNLSASRPQDRQFILSSKKLLLSDSGFYLCAWTSSTDTQYFGPGTRLTVL.

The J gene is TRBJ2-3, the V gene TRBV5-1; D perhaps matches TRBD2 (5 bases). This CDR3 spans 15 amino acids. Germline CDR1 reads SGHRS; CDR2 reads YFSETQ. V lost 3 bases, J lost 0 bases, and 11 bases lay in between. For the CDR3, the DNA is TGCGCCAGCAGCTCCGGGGAGTTGAGCACAGATACGCAGTATTTT. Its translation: CASSSGELSTDTQYF.

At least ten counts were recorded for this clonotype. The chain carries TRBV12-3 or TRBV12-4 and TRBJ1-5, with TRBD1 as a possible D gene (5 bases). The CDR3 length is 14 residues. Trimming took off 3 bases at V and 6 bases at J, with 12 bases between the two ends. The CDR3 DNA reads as TGTGCCAGCAGTTTCTTGGGTAGGGGTCAGCCCCAGCATTTT. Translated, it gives CASSFLGRGQPQHF.

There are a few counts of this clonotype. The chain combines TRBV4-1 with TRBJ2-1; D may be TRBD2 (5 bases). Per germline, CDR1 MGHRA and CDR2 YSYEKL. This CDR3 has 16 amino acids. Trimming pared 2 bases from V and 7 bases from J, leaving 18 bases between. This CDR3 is CASSQLLRELGNEQFF. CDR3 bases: TGCGCCAGCAGCCAACTTCTAAGGGAGCTGGGGAATGAGCAGTTCTTC.

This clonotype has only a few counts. CDR3: CASSRQKLFF. CDR3 nucleotide sequence: TGTGCCAGCAGTCGACAAAAACTGTTTTTT. The genes are TRBV27 and TRBJ1-4; D is unclear. V lost 5 bases and J lost 9, with 4 bases in between. The CDR3 runs 10 residues. Germline-derived CDR1 and CDR2 are MNHEY and SMNVEV (reference sequence).

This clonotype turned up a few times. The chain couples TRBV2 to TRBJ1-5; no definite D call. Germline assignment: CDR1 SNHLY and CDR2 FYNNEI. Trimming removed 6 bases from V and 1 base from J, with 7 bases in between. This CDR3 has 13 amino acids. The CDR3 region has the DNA TGTGCCAGCAGACCGAGGAGCAATCAGCCCCAGCATTTT. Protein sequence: CASRPRSNQPQHF.

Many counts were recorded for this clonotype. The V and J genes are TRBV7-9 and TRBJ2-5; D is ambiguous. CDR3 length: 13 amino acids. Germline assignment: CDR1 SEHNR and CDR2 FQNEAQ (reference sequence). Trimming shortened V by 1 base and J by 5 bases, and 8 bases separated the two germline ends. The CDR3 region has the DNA TGTGCCAGCAGCTTAGAGGTGTGGGAGACCCAGTACTTC. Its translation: CASSLEVWETQYF.

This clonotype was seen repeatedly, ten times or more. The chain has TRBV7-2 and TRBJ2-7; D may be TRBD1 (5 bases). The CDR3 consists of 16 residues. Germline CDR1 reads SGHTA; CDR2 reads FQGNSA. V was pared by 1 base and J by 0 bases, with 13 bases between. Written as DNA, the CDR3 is TGTGCCAGCAGCTTAGTGGGTCAGGGAAGCTCCTACGAGCAGTACTTC. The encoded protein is CASSLVGQGSSYEQYF.

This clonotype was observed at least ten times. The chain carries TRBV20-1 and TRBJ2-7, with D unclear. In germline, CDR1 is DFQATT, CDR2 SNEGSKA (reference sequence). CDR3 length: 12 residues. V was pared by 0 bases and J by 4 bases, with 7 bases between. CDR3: CSARDLVYEQYF. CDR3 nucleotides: TGCAGTGCTAGAGACCTAGTATACGAGCAGTACTTC.